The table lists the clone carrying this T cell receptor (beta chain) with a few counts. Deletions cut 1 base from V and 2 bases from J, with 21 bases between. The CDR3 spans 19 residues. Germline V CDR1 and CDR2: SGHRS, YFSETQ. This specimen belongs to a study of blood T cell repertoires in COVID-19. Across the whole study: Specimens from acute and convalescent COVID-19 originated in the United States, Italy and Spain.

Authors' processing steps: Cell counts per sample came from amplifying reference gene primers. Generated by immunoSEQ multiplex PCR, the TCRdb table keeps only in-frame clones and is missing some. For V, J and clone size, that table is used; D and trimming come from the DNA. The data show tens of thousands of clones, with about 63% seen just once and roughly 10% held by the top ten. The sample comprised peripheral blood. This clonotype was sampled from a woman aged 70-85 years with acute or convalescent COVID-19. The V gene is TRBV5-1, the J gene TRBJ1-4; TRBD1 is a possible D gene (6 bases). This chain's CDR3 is CASSLWGRGFGSTNEKLFF. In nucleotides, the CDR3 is TGCGCCAGCAGCTTGTGGGGCAGGGGCTTTGGTTCCACTAATGAAAAACTGTTTTTT.